This T cell receptor beta chain was found in a study of identical twins. Findings of the study overall: The degree of excess twin sharing was weaker in beta out-of-frame sequences. Invariant MAIT and iNKT cells could partly confound zero-insertion analyses. High-abundance cord blood beta clonotypes had fewer insertions; memory repertoires showed none.

V shed 0 bases and J shed 5 bases, with 14 bases lying between them. Germline V lookup: CDR1 SEHNR, CDR2 FQNEAQ (reference sequence). The CDR3 covers 16 residues. Each CDR3 protein is one row after TCRdb ran MiXCR on the 5' RACE reads. The sample lists under 350,000 distinct CDR3 sequences, roughly 9.8% occurring once. In this sample, this clonotype turned up many times. Its matching antigen is unknown. The same sample was also studied in work on yellow fever vaccine responses in identical twins. From that report: It has been reported that, in twins, the vaccine T cell response seemed partly convergent and partly personalized.

This chain links TRBV7-9 with TRBJ2-4; a possible D gene is TRBD1 (5 bases). The receptor was derived from a young woman in good health. The sequencing sample was made of CD8+ T cells sorted from blood. CDR3 amino acids: CASSLAGQGTQNIQYF. The CDR3 DNA reads TGTGCCAGCAGCTTAGCAGGCCAGGGTACCCAAAACATTCAGTACTTC.